This T cell receptor beta chain originates from a study of Ad26.COV2.S vaccination and SARS-CoV-2 variants. About the research overall: Ad26.COV2.S shots went into the muscle once or twice, 56 days apart. Regarding the study as a whole: In vaccinated individuals, spike-specific CD8+ and CD4+ T cell responses reportedly displayed substantial breadth.

Measured with immunoSEQ multiplex PCR; TCRdb has only the in-frame clones, and not every one. The profile shows 500,000 or so clones, about 88% of them singletons. Germline V CDR1 and CDR2: SNHLY, FYNNEI. J gave up 1 base and V 5 bases, and 8 bases lay outside the gene matches. The CDR3 sequence is 17 residues long. This clone was detected a few times. Its antigen remains unidentified. Specified treatment: approximately 18 received Ad26.COV2.S at low or high dose, single or two shots; 5 received placebo; per-sample allocation not given. The samples date from day 63 after the first vaccine or placebo injection. The sample came from a Boston adult aged 18-55 years. Built on an Ad26 vector, the vaccine expressed Wuhan-strain SARS-CoV-2 spike.

The sequence came from a person between 18 and 60 years old who received the Ad26.COV2.S COVID-19 vaccine or a placebo. V gene TRBV2 combines with J gene TRBJ2-3; 11 nucleotides align to TRBD1. The sequencing here drew on peripheral blood, taken in a trial of Ad26.COV2.S vaccine versus placebo. CDR3 loop: CASSRTGTGGGTDTQYF. The CDR3 DNA follows: TGTGCCAGCAGTCGTACCGGGACAGGGGGTGGCACAGATACGCAGTATTTT.